This record covers a single TCR beta chain. In germline, CDR1 is SEHNR, CDR2 FQNEAQ (reference sequence). V was cut by 5 bases and J by 1 base, with 14 bases left in between. The CDR3 sequence is 15 residues long. This sample is drawn from a study of T cell changes during pregnancy in multiple sclerosis. The repertoire was sequenced with immunoSEQ multiplex PCR; TCRdb's copy has only in-frame clones and lacks some. This sample has 28,000 or so clones, with roughly 86% found just once. The V gene is TRBV7-9, the J gene TRBJ1-1, with unresolved D. The sequence was collected from a female donor with multiple sclerosis, enrolled in a pregnancy study. The sample here was CD8+ T cells from peripheral blood mononuclear cells, taken in the second trimester of pregnancy. CDR3 sequence: CASSASKRRNTEAFF. The CDR3 region has the DNA TGTGCCAGCAGCGCATCGAAGAGAAGGAACACTGAAGCTTTCTTT.